The following is a T cell receptor (beta chain) sequence with its context. This sample stems from a study of technical replicates of blood from several donors. The assay was immunoSEQ multiplex PCR, and TCRdb's table has in-frame clones only and misses some. The sample lists about 59,000 clones; more than 95% were seen once. Germline assignment: CDR1 SGHKS and CDR2 YYEKEE (reference sequence). The CDR3 is made up of 15 amino acids. Trimming cost V 6 bases and J 3 bases, with 19 bases left between them. The sequenced sample consisted of T cells isolated from PBMCs. The receptor was isolated from a human donor in good health. The chain links TRBV5-5 to TRBJ2-7; D gene uncertain. CDR3 sequence reads: CASTDLDSPLYEQYF. CDR3 in DNA: TGTGCCAGCACCGACCTGGATAGCCCCCTCTACGAGCAGTACTTC.